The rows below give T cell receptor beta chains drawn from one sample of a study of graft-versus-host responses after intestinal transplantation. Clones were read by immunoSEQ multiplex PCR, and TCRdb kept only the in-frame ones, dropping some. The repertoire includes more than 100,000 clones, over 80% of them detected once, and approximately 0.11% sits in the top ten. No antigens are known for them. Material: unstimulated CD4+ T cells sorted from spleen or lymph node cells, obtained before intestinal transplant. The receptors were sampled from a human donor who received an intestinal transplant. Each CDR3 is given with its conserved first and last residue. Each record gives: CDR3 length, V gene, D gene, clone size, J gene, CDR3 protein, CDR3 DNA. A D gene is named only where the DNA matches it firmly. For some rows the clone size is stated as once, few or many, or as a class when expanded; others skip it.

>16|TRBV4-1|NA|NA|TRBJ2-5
CASSQASEGAKETQYF
TGCGCCAGCAGCCAAGCGTCGGAGGGGGCCAAAGAGACCCAGTACTTC
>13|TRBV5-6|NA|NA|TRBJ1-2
CASSLVGYYGYTF
TGTGCCAGCAGCTTGGTAGGGTACTATGGCTACACCTTC
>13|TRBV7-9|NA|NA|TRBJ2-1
CASSLAGAYEQFF
TGTGCCAGCAGCTTGGCCGGGGCCTATGAGCAGTTCTTC
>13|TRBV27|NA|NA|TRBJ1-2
CASRLRVGYGYTF
TGTGCCAGCAGGCTCAGGGTTGGCTATGGCTACACCTTC
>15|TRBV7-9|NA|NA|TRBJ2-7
CASSLSGTGEPEQYF
TGTGCCAGCAGCTTATCTGGAACGGGGGAACCCGAGCAGTACTTC
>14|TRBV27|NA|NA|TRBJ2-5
CASSSLSYPQTQYF
TGTGCCAGCAGTTCCCTCTCCTACCCACAGACCCAGTACTTC
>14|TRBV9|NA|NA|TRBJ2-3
CASSVAGITDTQYF
TGTGCCAGCAGCGTAGCTGGGATCACAGATACGCAGTATTTT
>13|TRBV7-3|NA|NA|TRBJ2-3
CASSLVYTDTQYF
TGTGCCAGCAGCTTAGTCTATACGGATACGCAGTATTTT
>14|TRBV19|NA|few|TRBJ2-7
CASSISEGDYEQYF
TGTGCCAGTAGTATTAGTGAAGGGGACTACGAGCAGTACTTC
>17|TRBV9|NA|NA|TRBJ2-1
CASSVQEIGRGYNEQFF
TGTGCCAGCAGCGTCCAGGAGATAGGTAGGGGCTACAATGAGCAGTTCTTC
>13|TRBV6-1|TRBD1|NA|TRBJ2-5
CASRRQGGETQYF
TGTGCCAGCAGGAGACAGGGGGGAGAGACCCAGTACTTC
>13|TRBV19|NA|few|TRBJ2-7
CASSTQTGYEQYF
TGTGCCAGTAGTACCCAGACAGGCTACGAGCAGTACTTC
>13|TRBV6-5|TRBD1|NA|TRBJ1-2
CASSPLGQGVYTF
TGTGCCAGCAGTCCCCTCGGACAGGGAGTTTACACCTTC
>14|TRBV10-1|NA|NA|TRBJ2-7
CASRASGPTYEQYF
TGCGCCAGCCGGGCGAGCGGGCCTACCTACGAGCAGTACTTC
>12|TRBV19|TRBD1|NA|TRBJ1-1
CASSATGGEAFF
TGTGCCAGTAGCGCGACAGGGGGCGAAGCTTTCTTT
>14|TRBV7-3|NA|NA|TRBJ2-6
CASSLYSGANVLTF
TGTGCCAGCAGCTTGTACTCTGGGGCCAACGTCCTGACTTTC
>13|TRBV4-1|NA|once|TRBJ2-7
CASSQERAREQYF
TGCGCCAGCAGCCAAGAACGGGCTAGGGAGCAGTACTTC
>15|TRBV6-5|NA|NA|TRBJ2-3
CASTQSATSGGTQYF
TGTGCCAGCACCCAATCAGCTACTAGTGGGGGTACGCAGTATTTT
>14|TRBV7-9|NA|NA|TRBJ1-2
CASSWTAANYGYTF
TGTGCCAGCAGCTGGACAGCAGCGAACTATGGCTACACCTTC
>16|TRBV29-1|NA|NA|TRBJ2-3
CSVEDMQQIYTDTQYF
TGCAGCGTTGAAGATATGCAACAGATTTACACAGATACGCAGTATTTT
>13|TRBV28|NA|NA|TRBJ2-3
CASGSLVAGTQYF
TGTGCCAGCGGGTCATTGGTGGCAGGTACGCAGTATTTT
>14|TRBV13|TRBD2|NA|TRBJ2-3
CASSPGLAGDTQYF
TGTGCCAGCAGCCCAGGACTAGCGGGAGACACGCAGTATTTT
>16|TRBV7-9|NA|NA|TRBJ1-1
CASSLDPGMKNTEAFF
TGTGCCAGCAGCTTAGATCCGGGTATGAAGAACACTGAAGCTTTCTTT
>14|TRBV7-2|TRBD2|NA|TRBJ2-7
CASRRSGGSYEQYF
TGTGCCAGCAGACGATCGGGGGGTAGCTACGAGCAGTACTTC
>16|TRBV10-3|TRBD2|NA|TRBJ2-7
CAISGWAGGAPYEQYF
TGTGCCATCAGTGGGTGGGCGGGAGGGGCCCCCTACGAGCAGTACTTC
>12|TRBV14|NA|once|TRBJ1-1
CASSQGSSEAFF
TGTGCCAGCAGCCAAGGAAGTTCTGAAGCTTTCTTT
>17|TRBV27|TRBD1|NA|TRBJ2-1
CASRVGQGTVLGNEQFF
TGTGCCAGCAGGGTGGGACAGGGAACCGTTTTGGGCAATGAGCAGTTCTTC
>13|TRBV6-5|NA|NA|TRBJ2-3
CASSYRGTDTQYF
TGTGCCAGCAGCTATCGTGGTACAGATACGCAGTATTTT
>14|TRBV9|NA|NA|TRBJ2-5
CASSVADYPETQYF
TGTGCCAGCAGCGTAGCGGACTACCCGGAGACCCAGTACTTC
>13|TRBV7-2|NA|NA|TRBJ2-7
CASSLGTAYEQYF
TGTGCCAGCAGCTTAGGAACAGCCTACGAGCAGTACTTC
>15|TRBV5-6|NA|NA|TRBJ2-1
CASSLVRTGVNEQFF
TGTGCCAGCAGCTTGGTTCGAACAGGCGTCAATGAGCAGTTCTTC
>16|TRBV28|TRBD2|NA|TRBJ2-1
CASSSPSGSPYNEQFF
TGTGCCAGCAGTTCCCCAAGCGGGAGTCCCTACAATGAGCAGTTCTTC
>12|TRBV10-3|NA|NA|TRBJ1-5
CAIMSEGQPQHF
TGTGCCATCATGAGCGAGGGCCAGCCCCAGCATTTT
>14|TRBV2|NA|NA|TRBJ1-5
CASKTEANNQPQHF
TGTGCCAGCAAAACCGAAGCCAACAATCAGCCCCAGCATTTT
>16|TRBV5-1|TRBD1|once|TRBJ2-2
CASSLGQGSTTGELFF
TGCGCCAGCAGCCTCGGACAGGGGAGTACGACCGGGGAGCTGTTTTTT
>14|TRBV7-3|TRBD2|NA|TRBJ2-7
CASSELAGGREQYF
TGTGCCAGCAGTGAGCTAGCGGGAGGACGCGAGCAGTACTTC
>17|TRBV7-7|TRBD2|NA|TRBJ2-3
CASSSRPQAGGRDTQYF
TGTGCTAGCAGCTCGCGCCCCCAAGCGGGAGGGAGGGATACGCAGTATTTT
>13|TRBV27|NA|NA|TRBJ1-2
CASSPQGNYGYTF
TGTGCCAGCAGTCCACAGGGTAACTATGGCTACACCTTC
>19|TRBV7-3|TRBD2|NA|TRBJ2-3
CASSLVPRLAGASTDTQYF
TGTGCCAGCAGCTTAGTCCCTCGGCTAGCGGGAGCTAGCACAGATACGCAGTATTTT
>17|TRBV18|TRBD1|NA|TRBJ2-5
CASSPRVLATGEETQYF
TGTGCCAGCTCACCACGCGTCCTGGCAACAGGGGAAGAGACCCAGTACTTC